The 25 T cell receptor beta chains presented below share a single source sample, sequenced in a study of T cell repertoires in cytomegalovirus infection. One entry per CDR3 protein results from TCRdb running MiXCR on the reads. The sample carries 310,000 or so distinct CDR3 sequences, 17% recorded once. Sequencing was done on a sample of PBMCs. The receptors were sampled from a human donor in good health (CMV status not recorded). Some clones in this sample may be carry-over from other donors' samples.

About this clonotype: Compared with germline, one end of the junction differs, possibly owing to a read error. The rearrangement joins TRBV15 to TRBJ1-6, with unresolved D. Germline CDR1 reads LNHNV; CDR2 reads YYDKDF (reference sequence). CDR3 length: 13 amino acids. CDR3 in DNA: TGTGCCACCAGTAGAGGAGGTAATTCACCCCACCACTTC. Its protein is CATSRGGNSPHHF.

This clonotype was seen a few times. The chain is built from TRBV10-3 and TRBJ2-7; 8 bases align to TRBD1. This CDR3 comprises 15 residues. Germline CDR1 reads ENHRY; CDR2 reads SYGVKD. V gave up 5 bases and J gave up 6 bases; unmatched junction bases: 12. CDR3 residues: CAISSTGANGSEQYF. The CDR3 DNA reads as TGTGCCATCAGTTCGACAGGGGCCAACGGGAGCGAGCAGTACTTC.

This clonotype was recorded many times. The chain recombines TRBV10-3 with TRBJ2-4; tentative D call: TRBD1 (8 bases). CDR1 and CDR2 (germline): ENHRY, SYGVKD. The CDR3 has 12 amino acids. The V end lost 6 bases, the J end lost 9 bases, and 12 bases lay between the germline ends. CDR3 sequence reads: CAIRTGEGIQYF. The CDR3 nucleotides are TGTGCCATCAGGACAGGGGAGGGCATTCAGTACTTC.

This clonotype was counted between two and nine times. In DNA form, the CDR3 reads TGCAGTGCTTCGAGACAGGAAAGGGGGGAGACCCAGTACTTC. This encodes CSASRQERGETQYF. This chain connects TRBV20-1 to TRBJ2-5, with a weak D call TRBD1 (6 bases). Trimming left V 5 bases short and J 5 bases short, with 18 bases between. Germline V gene sequence: CDR1 DFQATT, CDR2 SNEGSKA (reference sequence). CDR3 length equals 14 residues.

As regards this clonotype: A read error may explain this, as a much larger clone is one base away. The CDR3 loop reads CTSSFTGKETQYF. The CDR3 DNA reads as TGTACCAGCAGCTTTACCGGGAAAGAGACCCAGTACTTC. The genes are TRBV7-2 and TRBJ2-5; possibly TRBD2 for D (5 bases). V was shortened by 3 bases and J by 3 bases, with 8 bases between the two germline ends. The germline CDR1 and CDR2 sequences are SGHTA and FQGNSA. The CDR3 spans 13 residues.

This clonotype was counted ten times or more. The rearrangement joins TRBV20-1 to TRBJ2-7; the match to TRBD2 covers 11 bases. The length of the CDR3 is 18 residues. J gave up 0 bases and V 5 bases, and 15 bases lay outside the gene matches. Germline loops: CDR1 DFQATT, CDR2 SNEGSKA (reference sequence). CDR3 DNA sequence: TGCAGTGCTCAGAGCACTAGCGGGGGTTCTTCCTTCTCCTACGAGCAGTACTTC. As protein: CSAQSTSGGSSFSYEQYF.

This clonotype was picked up many times. The V call is TRBV7-2, the J call TRBJ1-5; D remains ambiguous. Germline lookup yields CDR1 SGHTA and CDR2 FQGNSA. The CDR3 has 15 amino acids. Trimming stripped 1 base from V and 3 bases from J, with 10 bases between. The CDR3 is CASSLGSRSNQPQHF. CDR3 nucleotides: TGTGCCAGCAGCTTAGGCAGTAGATCCAATCAGCCCCAGCATTTT.

This clonotype showed up just a few times. One end of the junction fails to match germline, which may point to a read error. V and J are TRBV5-1 and TRBJ2-3; D is perhaps TRBD2 (6 bases). Per germline, CDR1 SGHRS and CDR2 YFSETQ. The CDR3 totals 15 residues. In DNA, the CDR3 is TGTGCCAGCAGTTTAGACGGGACTAGCACAGATACGCAGTATTTT. This translates into CASSLDGTSTDTQYF.

This clonotype was counted a few times. The V call is TRBV9, the J call TRBJ2-5; weak D call: TRBD2 (6 bases). CDR1 is SGDLS, CDR2 YYNGEE, per germline. Trimming cost V 0 bases and J 3 bases, with 6 bases left between them. There are 13 residues in the CDR3. The CDR3 DNA follows: TGTGCCAGCAGCGTAGAGCGGGAAGAGACCCAGTACTTC. Translation: CASSVEREETQYF. The full variable domain, rest sourced from reference TRBV9 and TRBJ2-5, is DSGVTQTPKHLITATGQRVTLRCSPRSGDLSVYWYQQSLDQGLQFLIQYYNGEERAKGNILERFSAQQFPDLHSELNLSSLELGDSALYFCASSVEREETQYFGPGTRLLVL.

This clonotype was observed a handful of times. The CDR3, as DNA: TGTGCCAGCAGTCCTGACAGGGGGTCGGACACCGGGGAGCTGTTTTTT. The encoded protein is CASSPDRGSDTGELFF. This chain uses TRBV6-5 with TRBJ2-2; 9 nucleotides align to TRBD1. V was clipped by 5 bases and J by 3 bases; unmatched bases: 7. This CDR3 region has 16 residues. Germline V gives CDR1 MNHEY, CDR2 SVGAGI.

The J gene is TRBJ2-7, the V gene TRBV20-1; D unresolved. This CDR3 has 13 amino acids. Between the trimmed V and J ends, which lost 6 bases and 0 bases, there was a span of 12 bases. Germline V gene data show CDR1 as DFQATT and CDR2 as SNEGSKA (reference sequence). The CDR3 bases are TGCAGTGCCCAGTACCCTAACTCCTACGAGCAGTACTTC. It codes for CSAQYPNSYEQYF.

This clonotype was recorded many times. The rearrangement joins TRBV7-2 to TRBJ2-1; TRBD2 matches 10 bases. Per germline, CDR1 SGHTA and CDR2 FQGNSA. V was pared by 3 bases and J by 4 bases, with 6 bases of the junction left unmatched. This CDR3 spans 16 amino acids. CDR3: CASSFASGGRYNEQFF. The CDR3 DNA reads TGTGCCAGCAGCTTTGCTAGCGGGGGAAGATACAATGAGCAGTTCTTC.

J is TRBJ2-7 and V is TRBV6-6, with 8 bases that match TRBD1. This CDR3 is built from 15 residues. Germline loops: CDR1 MNHNY, CDR2 SVGAGI (reference sequence). V was clipped by 6 bases and J by 4 bases; unmatched bases: 11. Written as DNA, the CDR3 is TGTGCCAGCAGCAACGACGGACAGGGCTCTTACGAGCAGTACTTC. Its protein product is CASSNDGQGSYEQYF.

In its sample, this clonotype was seen a few times. The CDR3 loop reads CSASPVRDRGFSFYNEQFF. CDR3 nucleotides: TGCAGTGCTAGTCCGGTCCGGGACAGGGGCTTTTCTTTCTACAATGAGCAGTTCTTC. The chain has TRBV20-1 and TRBJ2-1; TRBD1 matches at 10 bases. The CDR3 has 19 amino acids. J lost 3 bases, V lost 3 bases, and 17 bases had no gene match. Germline CDR1 DFQATT, CDR2 SNEGSKA (reference sequence).

The sample holds a few counts of this clonotype. The genes are TRBV20-1 and TRBJ1-5; a weak D match, TRBD1 (6 bases). CDR3 length equals 13 residues. Trimming stripped 6 bases from V and 4 bases from J, with 13 bases between. CDR1 and CDR2 from the germline V gene are DFQATT and SNEGSKA (reference sequence). For the CDR3, the DNA is TGCAGTGCCATAGGGGACACAAATCAGCCCCAGCATTTT. Encoded protein: CSAIGDTNQPQHF.

J is TRBJ2-1 and V is TRBV20-1, with 11 bases aligning to TRBD1. CDR3 size: 15 residues. Trimming took 5 bases from V and 8 from J; bases not matched to a gene: 11. In germline, CDR1 is DFQATT, CDR2 SNEGSKA (reference sequence). The CDR3 region is CSAEVGTGGIHEQFF. DNA for the CDR3: TGCAGTGCTGAAGTCGGGACAGGGGGAATCCATGAGCAGTTCTTC.

This clonotype appeared many times. The rearrangement joins TRBV7-2 to TRBJ1-2, with 7 bases that match TRBD1. This CDR3 comprises 14 residues. The V and J ends lost 3 bases and 8 bases, in that order; junction bases with no gene match: 9. Looked up from germline, CDR1 is SGHTA and CDR2 is FQGNSA. The CDR3 bases are TGTGCCAGCAGCTTCCCGGGACAGCTGAGAGGCTACACCTTC. Amino acids: CASSFPGQLRGYTF.

This clonotype was seen at least ten times. This chain links TRBV7-2 with TRBJ1-1, with D unresolved. Germline CDR1 is SGHTA and CDR2 is FQGNSA. The CDR3 totals 14 residues. Trimming removed 5 bases from V and 1 base from J, with 11 bases in between. In DNA form, the CDR3 reads TGTGCCAGCAGCCCCGGGTCCGGGAACACTGAAGCTTTCTTT. Protein: CASSPGSGNTEAFF. The full variable domain, with the rest looked up from reference TRBV7-2 and TRBJ1-1, is GAGVSQSPSNKVTEKGKDVELRCDPISGHTALYWYRQSLGQGLEFLIYFQGNSAPDKSGLPSDRFSAERTGGSVSTLTIQRTQQEDSAVYLCASSPGSGNTEAFFGQGTRLTVV.

This clonotype was detected ten times or more. The chain joins TRBV19 to TRBJ1-5, with TRBD1 as a possible D gene (5 bases). CDR3 size: 14 residues. Germline V gene data show CDR1 as LNHDA and CDR2 as SQIVND (reference sequence). The V gene lost 7 bases and the J gene lost 3 bases, with 13 bases spanning the gap. CDR3 region: CASNLDSFNQPQHF. The CDR3 DNA sequence: TGTGCCAGTAACCTAGACAGTTTCAATCAGCCCCAGCATTTT.

This chain uses TRBV2 with TRBJ2-3, with 9 bases matching TRBD2. Per germline, CDR1 SNHLY and CDR2 FYNNEI. This CDR3 has 13 residues. V dropped 8 bases and J dropped 4; count of bases not matched to a gene: 4. The CDR3 nucleotides are TGTGCCAGCTCTAGCGGGGAGGCAGATACGCAGTATTTT. Its protein is CASSSGEADTQYF. Together with reference TRBV2 and TRBJ2-3, the CDR3 gives the full variable domain: EPEVTQTPSHQVTQMGQEVILRCVPISNHLYFYWYRQILGQKVEFLVSFYNNEISEKSEIFDDQFSVERPDGSNFTLKIRSTKLEDSAMYFCASSSGEADTQYFGPGTRLTVL.

This clonotype was seen repeatedly, ten times or more. V usage is TRBV12-3 or TRBV12-4 and J usage is TRBJ2-6, with D possibly being TRBD1 or TRBD2 (5 bases each). Trimming removed 3 bases at V and 2 bases at J, with 8 bases between. This CDR3 contains 15 residues. The DNA for the CDR3 is TGTGCCAGCAGTTTTCTGGGACCTGGGGCCAACGTCCTGACTTTC. Translated: CASSFLGPGANVLTF.

This clonotype has a handful of counts. This sequence joins TRBV4-2 and TRBJ2-7; maybe TRBD2 (6 bases). The V gene's germline CDR1 is LGHNA and CDR2 YNFKEQ. The CDR3 is 14 residues long. V shed 5 bases and J shed 2 bases, with 13 bases lying between them. CDR3 DNA: TGTGCCAGCAGCGGCCGGGACTCGACCTACGAGCAGTACTTC. The encoded protein is CASSGRDSTYEQYF.

The chain has TRBV20-1 and TRBJ1-3; D call uncertain. V gave up 3 bases and J gave up 8 bases, with 14 bases separating them. The CDR3 length is 13 residues. Per germline, CDR1 DFQATT and CDR2 SNEGSKA (reference sequence). CDR3 in DNA: TGCAGTGCTAGGGACCCTGGAGTGTACACCATATATTTT. This translates into CSARDPGVYTIYF.

This chain joins TRBV4-1 and TRBJ2-2; weak D call: TRBD1 (6 bases). This CDR3 spans 16 amino acids. CDR1 MGHRA and CDR2 YSYEKL come from the germline V gene. Trimming removed 4 bases at V and 7 bases at J, with 19 bases between. As DNA, the CDR3 is TGCGCCAGCAGCCCCTCCGGATCAGGGGTCGTCGGGGAGCTGTTTTTT. This gives the protein CASSPSGSGVVGELFF.

This clonotype was counted many times. The J gene is TRBJ2-1, the V gene TRBV7-2, with 9 bases identical to TRBD1. The ends lost 7 bases at V and 3 bases at J; junction bases unmatched: 7. The CDR3 runs 15 residues. Germline CDR1 SGHTA, CDR2 FQGNSA. The chain's CDR3 is CASTLGTGLYNEQFF. The CDR3 nucleotides read TGTGCCAGCACCCTAGGGACAGGGCTCTACAATGAGCAGTTCTTC.